One sample yielded the 31 T cell receptor beta chains listed below, sequenced in a study of metastatic and nonmetastatic thyroid tumors. MiXCR reprocessed the PCR reads for TCRdb. The sample lists approximately 74,000 clones, approximately 15% seen once, with 6.5% in the top ten. Before thyroid surgery, none of the patients had received any treatment. The sample consisted of blood. The receptors originated from a male donor with papillary thyroid cancer or a benign thyroid nodule (not recorded which). Some clones in this sample may be carry-over from other donors' samples.

A few counts support this clone. This chain connects TRBV20-1 to TRBJ2-7, with D tentatively TRBD2 (5 bases). The CDR3 is 15 residues long. V lost 1 base, J lost 2 bases, and 15 bases lay in between. Germline V gene sequence: CDR1 DFQATT, CDR2 SNEGSKA (reference sequence). CDR3 sequence reads: CSARGLLEPPYEQYF. CDR3 sequence (DNA): TGCAGTGCTAGAGGGCTACTAGAGCCCCCCTACGAGCAGTACTTC.

This clone was observed a few times. This rearrangement joins TRBV12-3 or TRBV12-4 to TRBJ2-1; tentatively, D is TRBD1 (6 bases). V was cut by 2 bases and J by 10 bases, with 18 bases left in between. There are 15 residues in the CDR3. CDR3: CASSLIDFPTGEQFF. Here the CDR3 DNA reads TGTGCCAGCAGTTTAATAGACTTTCCTACAGGGGAGCAGTTCTTC.

This clone has at least ten counts. This chain links TRBV29-1 with TRBJ2-7; 10 nucleotides align to TRBD2. The V and J ends lost 5 bases and 4 bases, in that order; junction bases with no gene match: 8. The germline V gene encodes CDR1 SQVTM and CDR2 ANQGSEA. The CDR3 contains 14 residues. The CDR3, as DNA: TGCAGCGTTTTGCTAGCGGGAGCTTTGTACGAGCAGTACTTC. This encodes CSVLLAGALYEQYF.

This clone was seen many times. This chain joins TRBV18 and TRBJ2-1, with 10 bases aligning to TRBD2. CDR1 KGHSH and CDR2 LQKENI come from the germline V gene. V dropped 2 bases and J dropped 5; count of bases not matched to a gene: 6. CDR3 length: 16 amino acids. This chain's CDR3 is CASSPYSSGGDNEQFF. In nucleotides, the CDR3 is TGTGCCAGCTCACCATATTCTAGCGGGGGCGACAATGAGCAGTTCTTC.

The chain employs TRBV27 and TRBJ2-1; 9 nucleotides match TRBD1. The junction had 6 bases not matched to a gene; V was cut back by 5 bases and J by 4 bases. CDR1 and CDR2 (germline): MNHEY, SMNVEV (reference sequence). The CDR3 length is 15 residues. The DNA for the CDR3 is TGTGCCAGCAGTCGGACAGGGGATTCTTACAATGAGCAGTTCTTC. This encodes CASSRTGDSYNEQFF.

This clone was seen many times. The gene calls are TRBV28 and TRBJ2-2, with 9 bases fitting TRBD1. Germline CDR1 MDHEN, CDR2 SYDVKM. The junction had 3 bases not matched to a gene; V was cut back by 1 base and J by 3 bases. There are 16 residues in the CDR3. The CDR3 loop reads CASSLLDRGYTGELFF. In DNA, the CDR3 is TGTGCCAGCAGTTTATTGGACAGGGGTTACACCGGGGAGCTGTTTTTT.

The DNA for the CDR3 is TGTGCCAGCAGTGACTCGATGGGTGATGAGCAGTTCTTC. Its protein is CASSDSMGDEQFF. V gene TRBV6-4 combines with J gene TRBJ2-1; D not resolved. In germline, CDR1 is MRHNA, CDR2 SNTAGT. This CDR3 has 13 amino acids. V was shortened by 0 bases and J by 8 bases, with 8 bases between the two germline ends.

CDR3 sequence (DNA): TGTGCCAGCAGCTTAGGCCCCGGTTTATCATTTGAGCAGTTCTTC. Translated: CASSLGPGLSFEQFF. The V gene is TRBV11-2, the J gene TRBJ2-1; D is ambiguous. This CDR3 comprises 15 residues. With 1 base removed from V and 9 bases from J, the gap between germline ends came to 16 bases. CDR1 and CDR2 from the germline V gene are SGHAT and FQNNGV.

This clone was found many times. The rearrangement links TRBV11-1 to TRBJ2-1; 7 bases map to TRBD1. In germline, CDR1 is SGHAT, CDR2 FQDESV (reference sequence). With 2 bases clipped from V and 2 bases from J, the junction kept 6 bases outside the gene matches. This CDR3 is built from 16 residues. The CDR3 DNA follows: TGTGCCAGCAGCTTAAGCCAGGGGGACCCCTACAATGAGCAGTTCTTC. Translating it yields CASSLSQGDPYNEQFF.

This clone was found many times. The chain carries TRBV11-1 and TRBJ1-1; D is uncertain. The V gene lost 2 bases and the J gene lost 1 base, with 14 bases spanning the gap. The CDR3 extends over 16 amino acids. The germline gives CDR1 SGHAT, CDR2 FQDESV (reference sequence). CDR3 bases: TGTGCCAGCAGCTTAATTTTTGGAGGCCCGAACACTGAAGCTTTCTTT. It encodes CASSLIFGGPNTEAFF.

This clone was observed at least ten times. At the DNA level, this CDR3 is encoded by other sequences in the same sample as well. The chain carries TRBV28 and TRBJ2-2; 11 bases align to TRBD1. V lost 5 bases and J lost 7; bases outside the gene matches: 9. The CDR3 length is 16 residues. Germline V CDR1 and CDR2: MDHEN, SYDVKM. In DNA, the CDR3 is TGTGCCAGCAGTCCTCCCGGACAGGGGGCGGGCGGGGAGCTGTTTTTT. This sequence encodes CASSPPGQGAGGELFF. Full variable domain (missing parts from reference TRBV28 and TRBJ2-2): DVKVTQSSRYLVKRTGEKVFLECVQDMDHENMFWYRQDPGLGLRLIYFSYDVKMKEKGDIPEGYSVSREKKERFSLILESASTNQTSMYLCASSPPGQGAGGELFFGEGSRLTVL.

This clone has ten or more counts. J is TRBJ2-7 and V is TRBV11-2; 10 bases fit TRBD2. Trimming removed 1 base from V and 4 bases from J; junction bases left unmatched: 7. CDR3 size: 16 residues. From germline, CDR1 is SGHAT and CDR2 FQNNGV. CDR3 residues: CASSLGASGSKYEQYF. The CDR3 DNA reads as TGTGCCAGCAGCTTAGGAGCTAGCGGGAGTAAATACGAGCAGTACTTC.

The sample holds many counts of this clone. V is TRBV12-3 or TRBV12-4 and J is TRBJ1-6; TRBD1 matches 9 bases. This CDR3 is 17 amino acids long. Losses at the gene ends were 6 bases for V and 1 base for J; bases not matched to a gene: 7. CDR3 sequence reads: CASSNRGRISYNSPLHF. The CDR3 coding sequence is TGTGCCAGCAGCAACAGGGGGCGAATTTCCTATAATTCACCCCTCCACTTT.

The table lists this clone with many counts. The chain carries TRBV20-1 and TRBJ2-1; D is uncertain. V shed 6 bases and J shed 5 bases, with 17 bases lying between them. This CDR3 has 14 residues. The germline V gene encodes CDR1 DFQATT and CDR2 SNEGSKA (reference sequence). The CDR3 sequence is CSAFRDSRNNEQFF. CDR3 bases: TGCAGTGCCTTCAGAGACTCTCGTAACAATGAGCAGTTCTTC.

Worth noting for this clone: Compared with germline, one end of the junction differs, possibly owing to a read error. The rearrangement uses TRBV19 and TRBJ2-2, with a tentative D call TRBD1 (5 bases). This CDR3 spans 16 amino acids. The V gene's germline CDR1 is LNHDA and CDR2 SQIVND (reference sequence). For the CDR3, the DNA is TGTGCCAGTAGTATGTTTAGGGTGCAGGGCACCTGGGAGCTGTTTTTT. It specifies CASSMFRVQGTWELFF.

This clone was recorded many times. The CDR3 sequence: CASSLEGELWGYTF. The CDR3 DNA reads as TGCGCCAGCAGCTTGGAGGGGGAACTATGGGGCTACACCTTC. The chain couples TRBV5-1 to TRBJ1-2; D is possibly TRBD1 (6 bases). V was cut by 0 bases and J by 8 bases, with 14 bases left in between. The CDR3 has 14 amino acids. The germline gives CDR1 SGHRS, CDR2 YFSETQ. The whole variable domain, filled in from reference TRBV5-1 and TRBJ1-2, reads KAGVTQTPRYLIKTRGQQVTLSCSPISGHRSVSWYQQTPGQGLQFLFEYFSETQRNKGNFPGRFSGRQFSNSRSEMNVSTLELGDSALYLCASSLEGELWGYTFGSGTRLTVV.

This clone was detected ten times or more. The V call is TRBV25-1, the J call TRBJ2-3; TRBD2 matches 10 bases. In germline, CDR1 is MGHDK, CDR2 SYGVNS. This CDR3 is 14 amino acids long. The V and J ends lost 6 bases and 4 bases, in that order; junction bases with no gene match: 4. The CDR3 DNA is TGTGCCAGCAGGGCTAGCGGGAGTCCAGATACGCAGTATTTT. Translation: CASRASGSPDTQYF. Full variable domain (missing parts from reference TRBV25-1 and TRBJ2-3): EADIYQTPRYLVIGTGKKITLECSQTMGHDKMYWYQQDPGMELHLIHYSYGVNSTEKGDLSSESTVSRIRTEHFPLTLESARPSHTSQYLCASRASGSPDTQYFGPGTRLTVL.

As concerns this clone: This may come from a read error, since a much larger clone is one base off. The chain carries TRBV4-2 and TRBJ2-1; the match to TRBD2 covers 8 bases. From germline, CDR1 is LGHNA and CDR2 YNFKEQ. The length of the CDR3 is 16 residues. The CDR3 bases are TGTTCCAGCAGCACAAGCGGGAGTATCGCCTACAATGAGCAGTTCTTC. It encodes CSSSTSGSIAYNEQFF.

This clone has a count of ten or more. V and J are TRBV15 and TRBJ2-6; 8 nucleotides match TRBD1. CDR1 is LNHNV, CDR2 YYDKDF, per germline (reference sequence). Trimming removed 4 bases from V and 0 bases from J; junction bases left unmatched: 11. The CDR3 totals 19 residues. The CDR3 DNA reads TGTGCCACCAGCAAACCATTGGGACAGGAAACCTCTGGGGCCAACGTCCTGACTTTC. This encodes CATSKPLGQETSGANVLTF.

This clone was seen a few times. The gene calls are TRBV7-8 and TRBJ2-2; D unresolved. Trimming took 5 bases from V and 5 from J, leaving 6 bases between them. CDR1 is SGHVS and CDR2 is FQNEAQ in the germline V gene. The CDR3 is 12 amino acids. CDR3 sequence reads: CASSEQTGELFF. Written as DNA, the CDR3 is TGTGCCAGCAGCGAGCAGACCGGGGAGCTGTTTTTT.

This sequence joins TRBV20-1 and TRBJ1-2, with D unclear. CDR1 is DFQATT and CDR2 is SNEGSKA in the germline V gene (reference sequence). V was cut by 3 bases and J by 4 bases, with 12 bases left in between. CDR3 length: 13 amino acids. CDR3 in DNA: TGCAGTGCTAGTCGCAAAGAGAGCTATGGCTACACCTTC. Translation gives CSASRKESYGYTF.

Many counts were recorded for this clone. The V and J genes are TRBV6-1 and TRBJ2-2; 9 positions agree with TRBD2. The CDR3 runs to 17 residues. Germline loops: CDR1 MNHNS, CDR2 SASEGT. V dropped 0 bases and J dropped 6; count of bases not matched to a gene: 8. Written as DNA, the CDR3 is TGTGCCAGCAGTGAAGCGCTTGGCGGGAGGGCGGCCGGGGAGCTGTTTTTT. This gives the protein CASSEALGGRAAGELFF.

This clone has at least ten counts. The gene calls are TRBV9 and TRBJ1-3, with D possibly TRBD1 on 5 matching bases. Germline values: CDR1 SGDLS, CDR2 YYNGEE. V lost 2 bases, J lost 4 bases, and 10 bases lay in between. CDR3 length: 14 residues. The CDR3 sequence: CASSVGDRGNTIYF. CDR3 bases: TGTGCCAGCAGCGTTGGGGACCGGGGAAACACCATATATTTT.

As concerns this clone: In this CDR3 the conserved last residue, phenylalanine or tryptophan, is missing, so a read error is likely. J is TRBJ2-3 and V is TRBV27; TRBD2 matches at 11 bases. Germline V gene sequence: CDR1 MNHEY, CDR2 SMNVEV (reference sequence). The CDR3 covers 15 residues. J gave up 5 bases and V 3 bases, and 4 bases lay outside the gene matches. The CDR3 sequence is CASSFGTSGKDTQYS. The CDR3 DNA is TGTGCCAGCAGTTTTGGGACTAGCGGCAAAGATACGCAGTATTCT.

This clone was recorded at least ten times. The genes are TRBV20-1 and TRBJ2-1; 7 bases are shared with TRBD2. V shed 5 bases, J shed 2 bases, and the junction held 6 bases outside the gene matches. Germline CDR1 DFQATT, CDR2 SNEGSKA (reference sequence). CDR3 length: 14 amino acids. Here the CDR3 DNA reads TGCAGTGCTTACGAGCGGGACGCCTACAATGAGCAGTTCTTC. It translates to CSAYERDAYNEQFF.

The table lists this clone with many counts. The V call is TRBV12-3 or TRBV12-4, the J call TRBJ2-3; 8 positions agree with TRBD2. Trimming took 3 bases from V and 2 from J; bases not matched to a gene: 4. This CDR3 has 15 amino acids. The CDR3 loop is CASSFGGGLTDTQYF. The CDR3 coding sequence is TGTGCCAGCAGTTTTGGCGGGGGGCTCACAGATACGCAGTATTTT.

This clone was found many times. This sequence joins TRBV6-5 and TRBJ1-1; D not resolved. The CDR3 extends over 13 amino acids. Germline CDR1 is MNHEY and CDR2 is SVGAGI. Trimming pared 2 bases from V and 1 base from J, leaving 5 bases between. This CDR3 is CASSYGRNTEAFF. The CDR3 DNA sequence: TGTGCCAGCAGTTACGGACGGAACACTGAAGCTTTCTTT.

This clone has more than one count but fewer than ten. The genes are TRBV6-1 and TRBJ2-7, with D possibly TRBD1 on 5 matching bases. CDR3 length: 12 residues. V was shortened by 5 bases and J by 2 bases, with 7 bases between the two germline ends. Germline V lookup: CDR1 MNHNS, CDR2 SASEGT. CDR3 coding DNA: TGTGCCAGCAGTCAGGGTCCCTACGAGCAGTACTTC. It is translated as CASSQGPYEQYF.

The DNA of the CDR3 is TGTGCCAGCAGCTTAGTGCAGGGAGCTCAGCCCCAGCATTTT. Protein sequence: CASSLVQGAQPQHF. The gene calls are TRBV7-8 and TRBJ1-5; maybe TRBD1 (5 bases). The CDR3 loop spans 14 amino acids. V shed 1 base and J shed 6 bases, with 10 bases lying between them. CDR1 SGHVS and CDR2 FQNEAQ come from the germline V gene.

Ten or more counts support this clone. The CDR3 sequence: CSARDEDRRGYTF. In DNA, the CDR3 is TGCAGTGCTAGAGATGAGGACAGGAGGGGCTACACCTTC. The chain has TRBV20-1 and TRBJ1-2; 7 nucleotides align to TRBD1. The germline CDR1 and CDR2 sequences are DFQATT and SNEGSKA (reference sequence). With V trimmed by 0 bases and J by 8 bases, 6 bases remained unmatched. The CDR3 contains 13 residues.

This clone was seen a handful of times. The gene calls are TRBV28 and TRBJ2-2; D is undetermined. V gave up 2 bases and J gave up 9 bases, with 7 bases separating them. CDR1 and CDR2 from the germline V gene are MDHEN and SYDVKM. This CDR3 spans 12 amino acids. CDR3 nucleotides: TGTGCCAGCAGTTTAGGGTACCGGGAGCTGTTTTTT. This codes for CASSLGYRELFF.